The source of this T cell receptor beta chain is a study of blood T cell repertoires in COVID-19. The study assigned cohorts using participant-reported clinical history. In the source study's methods: Estimated nucleated cell counts came from reference gene primer amplification. TCRdb's table, derived via immunoSEQ multiplex PCR, lists solely in-frame clones and lacks some. That table is the source of V, J and clone size, and D and trimming were worked out from the DNA. The sample yields some 270,000 clones, about 91% seen once. The sample consisted of PBMCs or T cells enriched from blood (not recorded which). This TCR was sampled from a man in his forties who had been exposed to COVID-19.

CDR3 nucleotide sequence: TGTGCCAGCAGCTTGGAGGCAGGGGATAGTTATGGCTACACCTTC. As protein: CASSLEAGDSYGYTF. The gene calls are TRBV5-6 and TRBJ1-2; maybe TRBD1 (6 bases). Per germline, CDR1 SGHDT and CDR2 YYEEEE. This CDR3 is 15 amino acids long. V shed 0 bases and J shed 5 bases, with 14 bases lying between them.